This T cell receptor beta chain is drawn from a study of shared clonotypes between healthy human individuals. With 2 bases removed from V and 0 bases from J, the gap between germline ends came to 14 bases. CDR1 and CDR2 from the germline V gene are SGHRS and YFSETQ. The CDR3 loop spans 17 amino acids. As regards this clone: The antigen is undetermined.

Using immunoSEQ multiplex PCR, the repertoire was profiled, and TCRdb retains in-frame clones only, with some absent. The profile shows over a million clones, roughly 96% of them singletons. Whole-study results and caveats: Rarefaction showed that sequencing of sorted subsets was incomplete (despite large depth).

This TCR was sampled from a young man in good health. The chain recombines TRBV5-1 with TRBJ2-2; possibly TRBD1 for D (5 bases). Sample: naive CD4+ T cells sorted from blood. Noted subset: CD45RA+ positively selected. In DNA form, the CDR3 reads TGCGCCAGCAGCTTCGTGTCAGGGTTCGCGAACACCGGGGAGCTGTTTTTT. This codes for CASSFVSGFANTGELFF.